Sequencing of this T cell receptor (beta chain) was carried out in a study of T cell responses to AZD1222 COVID-19 vaccine (dated by TCRdb to 2020 to 2023). About the study as a whole: TCR sequencing covered 230 to 250 trial participants: about 210 given two doses of AZD1222 and 26 given two doses of MenACWY control vaccine. Enrollment into the trials was organized by age into subgroups of 18-55, 56-69 and 70-plus years, and those subgroups contained approximately 160, 26 and 62 TCR-sequenced participants, respectively. Broad study findings and their caveats: After two AZD1222 doses, spike-specific TCR breadth and depth were significantly higher than at day 0 and than in MenACWY recipients. Conclusions about previously exposed vaccinees are limited, since just a handful of AZD1222 recipients were seropositive for SARS-CoV-2 at baseline. Participants were mostly white British, with more females than males. The authors suggested clonal diversity may have been underestimated. In the small 56-69-year group, the increase in depth fell short of significance, most likely because of low power. Reportedly, close to half of the unique spike-specific TCRs recognized epitopes lying outside the regions that are mutated in the B.1.351 and B.1.1.7 variants. The whole spike protein was spanned by vaccine-associated CD4 TCRs, and dominant responses were seen in regions 160-218 and 743-854. No day 14 peak-response samples were available, so repertoires were characterized only after the peak T cell response.

As for this clone: This receptor's antigen is unknown. The sample holds no much larger clone one base away, and base qualities are not on file.

Sample time point, as interpreted from the label and publication: about 28 days (+/-7) after the second vaccine dose. AZD1222 recipients whose second dose came at about 4 weeks and those whose second dose came at about 12 weeks were combined into one group, since spike-specific TCR depth and breadth did not differ between the two schedules. Vaccinee samples came from UK trials COV001 and COV002, including a single-blind randomized controlled phase 2/3 trial of AZD1222 (ChAdOx1 nCoV-19) in healthy adults. For TCRbeta chain sequencing, PBMC samples from trial participants were taken at day 0 and at day 28 after the second dose. The CDR3 starts with the cysteine, ends with the phenylalanine, and has 14 residues. This entry keeps only the CDR3 DNA: 42 bases, framed from base 1. Trimming takes 2 bases from V and 6 bases from J, and the germline ends sit 14 bases apart. For CDR1 and CDR2, the germline V gene (reference sequence) lists LNHDA and SQIVND.

The CDR3 regions of human TCRbeta chains were analyzed by immunosequencing. Processing in the source paper ran as follows. TCRs in the repertoires were matched against a reference library of SARS-CoV-2-specific TCRs that had been generated with the MIRA antigen-specificity platform. Breadth meant the fraction of unique TCRs that were SARS-CoV-2-associated, whereas depth meant the fraction of total T cells that were SARS-CoV-2-associated. Using the MIRA data, each spike-specific TCR was mapped to the spike region that the TCR reacts to and placed in a CD4 or CD8 class. Log10-transformed breadth and depth values were compared by one-way ANOVA with Sidak's multiple comparisons tests. Held by TCRdb, this immuneACCESS table contains in-frame sequences only and omits some clones. Under half of the omission traces to an unresolved V gene where checked; the cause of the rest is unknown. The V and J calls and clone size are taken from that table; D and trimming were inferred from the DNA. The sample table holds some 86,000 clones, of which 90% were seen once. The top ten constitute approximately 5% of the sample.

This sample comprised peripheral blood, obtained 28 days after the second AZD1222 dose. The receptor's source is an adult who received the AZD1222 COVID-19 vaccine. Rearrangement joined TRBV19 to TRBJ2-7, with a weak D call of TRBD2 (5 bases match). The DNA sequence follows: TGTGCCAGTAGTATAATGGACTCCTCCCTCGAGCAGTACTTC. Translation gives CASSIMDSSLEQYF.